The clone carrying this T cell receptor beta chain was observed a handful of times. Antigen unknown. This CDR3 region has 11 residues. Trimming left V 7 bases short and J 12 bases short, with 18 bases between. Germline loops: CDR1 SQVTM, CDR2 ANQGSEA. The data derive from a study of blood T cells in healthy people across ages. Study-level background: Per every two T cells, about one barcoded beta molecule was captured by template switching. Findings of the study overall: In older individuals, TCR beta diversity per million T cells was lower, falling roughly linearly with age.

Primers used in a second PCR of about 7 to 11 cycles were a sample-barcoded 5' primer and a J-beta primer mix. The template-switch adaptor, which had 12 random nucleotides, put a tag on each cDNA molecule. Each CDR3 protein gets one entry after TCRdb re-called the 5' RACE reads with MiXCR. Among some 1,500,000 distinct CDR3 sequences listed, approximately 42% were seen once. Per sample, no less than 5.5 micrograms of total RNA were extracted. The gene calls are TRBV29-1 and TRBJ1-1; possibly TRBD1 for D (5 bases). The sequenced sample consisted of blood. The origin of this receptor is a woman younger than 35 in good health. The CDR3 is CSALHGGESFF. CDR3 sequence (DNA): TGCAGCGCACTACACGGAGGGGAATCTTTCTTT. The whole variable domain, filled in from reference TRBV29-1 and TRBJ1-1, reads SAVISQKPSRDICQRGTSLTIQCQVDSQVTMMFWYRQQPGQSLTLIATANQGSEATYESGFVIDKFPISRPNLTFSTLTVSNMSPEDSSIYLCSALHGGESFFGQGTRLTVV.